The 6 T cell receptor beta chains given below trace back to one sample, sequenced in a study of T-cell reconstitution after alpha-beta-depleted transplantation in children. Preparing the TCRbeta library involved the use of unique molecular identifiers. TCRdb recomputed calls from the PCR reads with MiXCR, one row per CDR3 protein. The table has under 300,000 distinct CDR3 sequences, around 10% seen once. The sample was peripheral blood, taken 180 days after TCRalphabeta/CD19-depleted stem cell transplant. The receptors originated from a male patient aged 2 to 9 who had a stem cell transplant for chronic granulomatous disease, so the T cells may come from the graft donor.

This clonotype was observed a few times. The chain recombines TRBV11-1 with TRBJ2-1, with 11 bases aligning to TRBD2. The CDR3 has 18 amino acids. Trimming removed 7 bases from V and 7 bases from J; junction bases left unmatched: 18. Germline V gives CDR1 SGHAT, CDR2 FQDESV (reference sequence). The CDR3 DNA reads TGTGCCAGCACCCAAGGGAGGGTTAGCGGGAGGGCCGGGAATGAGCAGTTCTTC. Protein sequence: CASTQGRVSGRAGNEQFF. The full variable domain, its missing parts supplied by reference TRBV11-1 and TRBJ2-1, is EAEVAQSPRYKITEKSQAVAFWCDPISGHATLYWYRQILGQGPELLVQFQDESVVDDSQLPKDRFSAERLKGVDSTLKIQPAELGDSAMYLCASTQGRVSGRAGNEQFFGPGTRLTVL.

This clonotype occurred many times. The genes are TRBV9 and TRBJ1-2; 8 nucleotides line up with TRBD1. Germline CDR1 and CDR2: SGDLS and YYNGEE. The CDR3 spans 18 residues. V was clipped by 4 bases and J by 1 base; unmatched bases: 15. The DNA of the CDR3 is TGTGCCAGCAGCACCAACCCGGGGGGGGACAGGCATAACTATGGCTACACCTTC. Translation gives CASSTNPGGDRHNYGYTF.

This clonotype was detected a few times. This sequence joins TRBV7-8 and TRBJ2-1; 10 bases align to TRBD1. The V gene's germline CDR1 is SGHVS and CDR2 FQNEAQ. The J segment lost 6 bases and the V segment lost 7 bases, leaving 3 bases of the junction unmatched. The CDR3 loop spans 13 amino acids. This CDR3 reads CASTGTGANEQFF. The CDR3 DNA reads TGTGCCAGCACCGGGACAGGGGCCAATGAGCAGTTCTTC.

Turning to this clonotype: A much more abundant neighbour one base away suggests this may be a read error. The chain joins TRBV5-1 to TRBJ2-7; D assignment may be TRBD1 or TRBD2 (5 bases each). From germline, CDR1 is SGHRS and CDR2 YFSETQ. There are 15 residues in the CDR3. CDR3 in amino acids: CASSLPSGTLYEQHF. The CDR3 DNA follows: TGCGCCAGCAGCTTGCCCTCCGGGACCCTCTACGAGCAGCACTTC.

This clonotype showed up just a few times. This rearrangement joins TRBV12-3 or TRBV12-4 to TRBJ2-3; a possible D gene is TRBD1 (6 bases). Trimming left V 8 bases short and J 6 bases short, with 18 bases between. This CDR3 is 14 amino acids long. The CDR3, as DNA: TGTGCCAGCGGGCGCGTAGGGGGTGGCGATACGCAGTATTTT. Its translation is CASGRVGGGDTQYF.

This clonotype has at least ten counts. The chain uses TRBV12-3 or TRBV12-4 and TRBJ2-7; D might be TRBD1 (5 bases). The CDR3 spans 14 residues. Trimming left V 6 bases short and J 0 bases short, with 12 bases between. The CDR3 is CASSWTTLSYEQYF. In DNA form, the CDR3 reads TGTGCCAGCAGCTGGACAACCCTCTCCTACGAGCAGTACTTC.